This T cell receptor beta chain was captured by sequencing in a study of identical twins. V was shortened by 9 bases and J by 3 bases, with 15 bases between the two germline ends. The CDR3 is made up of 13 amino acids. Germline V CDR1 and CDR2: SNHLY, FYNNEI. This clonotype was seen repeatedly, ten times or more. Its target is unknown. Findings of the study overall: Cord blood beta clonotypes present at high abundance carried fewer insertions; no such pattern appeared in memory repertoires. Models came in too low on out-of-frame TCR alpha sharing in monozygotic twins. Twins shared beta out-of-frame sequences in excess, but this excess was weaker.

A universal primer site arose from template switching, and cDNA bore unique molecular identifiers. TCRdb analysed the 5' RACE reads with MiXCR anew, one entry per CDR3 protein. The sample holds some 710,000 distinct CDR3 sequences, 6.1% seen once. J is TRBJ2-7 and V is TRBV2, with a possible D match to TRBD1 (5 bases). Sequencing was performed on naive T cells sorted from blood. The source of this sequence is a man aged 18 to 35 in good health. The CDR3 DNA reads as TGTGCCAGTACCACAGGACGAGACTACGAGCAGTACTTC. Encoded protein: CASTTGRDYEQYF.